This TCR beta chain was sequenced during a study of T cell responses to AZD1222 COVID-19 vaccine (dated by TCRdb to the early 2020s). Notes on the research overall: Because spike-specific TCR depth and breadth did not differ between the two schedules, AZD1222 recipients who got a second dose at roughly 4 weeks were pooled with those who got a second dose at roughly 12 weeks. TCR sequencing covered 230 to 250 trial participants: around 210 given two doses of AZD1222 and about 26 given two doses of MenACWY control vaccine. Enrollment into the trials was organized by age into subgroups of 18-55, 56-69 and 70-plus years, and those subgroups contained roughly 140, 27 and 60 TCR-sequenced participants, respectively. The research as a whole found: Nearly half of unique spike-specific TCRs reportedly recognized epitopes outside regions mutated in the B.1.351 and B.1.1.7 variants. The whole spike protein was spanned by vaccine-associated CD4 TCRs, and dominant responses were seen in regions 160-218 and 743-854. A significant rise in spike-specific TCR breadth and depth was observed after two AZD1222 doses relative to day 0 and relative to MenACWY recipients. In the small 56-69-year group, the increase in depth fell short of significance, most likely because of low power. Only five or six AZD1222 recipients were SARS-CoV-2 seropositive at baseline, limiting conclusions about previously exposed vaccinees. Because no samples from the day 14 peak response were available, repertoires could be characterized only after the peak T cell response. Participants were mostly white British and included more females than males, and it was suggested by the authors that clonal diversity may have been underestimated.

The sample's time point label is to be understood as: baseline before first vaccination. The vaccinee samples were drawn from two UK trials, COV001 and COV002, one of which was a single-blind randomized controlled phase 2/3 trial testing AZD1222 (ChAdOx1 nCoV-19) in healthy adults. For TCRbeta chain sequencing, PBMC samples from trial participants were taken at day 0 and at day 28 after the second dose. The CDR3 regions of human TCRbeta chains were analyzed by immunosequencing. As for how the authors treated the data: TCRs in the repertoires were matched against a reference library of SARS-CoV-2-specific TCRs that had been generated with the MIRA antigen-specificity platform. Breadth was defined as the fraction of unique TCRs that were SARS-CoV-2-associated, and depth was defined as the fraction of total T cells that were SARS-CoV-2-associated. Using the MIRA data, every spike-specific TCR was mapped to the spike region that the TCR reacted to and assigned to either a CD4 or a CD8 class. Log10-transformed breadth and depth values were compared by one-way ANOVA with Sidak's multiple comparisons tests. The source is immuneACCESS, and TCRdb retained only in-frame sequences with V and J called. Part of the clones is not carried over; for the studies checked, unresolved V genes explain less than half of this, and the remainder is unexplained. V, J and clone size reflect that table, while D and trimming were determined from the DNA. This sample lists 100,000 to 120,000 clones; 85% to 95% were detected once. The top ten constitute 7.8% of the sample.

Inclusive of the bounding cysteine and phenylalanine, the CDR3 is 17 residues long. CDR3 DNA only is kept here, 51 bases in frame from base 1. At the junction V is shortened by 2 bases and J by 1 base; bases outside the gene matches: 8. The germline V gene (reference sequence) sets CDR1 to SGHNT and CDR2 to YYREEE. Comment on this clone: Its antigen remains unidentified. Base qualities are not at hand, and no much larger clone is one base apart.

The chain links TRBV5-4 with TRBJ1-1; 10 bases in the middle match TRBD1. This clonotype was sampled from an adult in good health. The input for sequencing was peripheral blood, taken on day 0 of AZD1222 vaccination. The nucleotide sequence reads as follows: TGTGCCAGCAGCTTCGGCGGGACAGGGGCTGCGAACACTGAAGCTTTCTTT. It is translated as CASSFGGTGAANTEAFF. Outside the CDR3, residues come from the reference TRBV5-4 and TRBJ1-1 proteins, so the full variable domain is: ETGVTQSPTHLIKTRGQQVTLRCSSQSGHNTVSWYQQALGQGPQFIFQYYREEENGRGNFPPRFSGLQFPNYSSELNVNALELDDSALYLCASSFGGTGAANTEAFFGQGTRLTVV.